This TCR beta chain came from a study of T cells after posttransplantation cyclophosphamide. Study findings and constraints: After PTCy, TRB diversity resembled that of CNI/methotrexate controls. TRB overlap between skin or GI tissue T cells and blood was limited.

The germline CDR1 and CDR2 sequences are GTSNPN and SVGIG (reference sequence). The CDR3 spans 17 residues. Trimming stripped 4 bases from V and 7 bases from J, with 23 bases between. Using immunoSEQ multiplex PCR, the repertoire was profiled, and TCRdb retains in-frame clones only, with some absent. The sample records thousands of clones, 89% being singletons. This clone appeared once. Antigen specificity is unknown. The sequence derives from an older woman in good health, CMV-negative, and a related stem cell transplant donor. This rearrangement joins TRBV30 to TRBJ1-6; D ambiguous. The source material was memory CD4+ T cells sorted from PBMCs. The CDR3 DNA follows: TGTGCCTGGACCAAGACCCGAGTTAGACCGGGGAATTCACCCCTCCACTTT. Translation: CAWTKTRVRPGNSPLHF. Filled out from reference TRBV30 and TRBJ1-6, the complete variable domain reads SQTIHQWPATLVQPVGSPLSLECTVEGTSNPNLYWYRQAAGRGLQLLFYSVGIGQISSEVPQNLSASRPQDRQFILSSKKLLLSDSGFYLCAWTKTRVRPGNSPLHFGNGTRLTVT.